This T cell receptor (beta chain) was identified during a study of CD8+ T cells in alopecia areata. The germline V gene has CDR1 MGHRA and CDR2 YSYEKL. V was pared by 0 bases and J by 5 bases, with 3 bases of the junction left unmatched. The CDR3 length is 16 residues. Treatment here: oral pan-JAK inhibitor, 5-10 mg twice daily. In each case, RNA was isolated and then reverse transcribed into cDNA as the sequencing template. TCRdb keeps only in-frame clones here, not all; method: immunoSEQ multiplex PCR. In the table there are roughly 190,000 clones, more than 55% of which are singletons. The source is a human donor with alopecia areata. The chain carries TRBV4-1 and TRBJ2-5; 13 positions agree with TRBD2. The sample was CD4+ T cells sorted from blood, taken at week 4, from a patient treated with tofacitinib. The CDR3 loop reads CASSQELAGGRETQYF. The CDR3 DNA is TGCGCCAGCAGCCAAGAACTAGCGGGGGGGCGGGAGACCCAGTACTTC.